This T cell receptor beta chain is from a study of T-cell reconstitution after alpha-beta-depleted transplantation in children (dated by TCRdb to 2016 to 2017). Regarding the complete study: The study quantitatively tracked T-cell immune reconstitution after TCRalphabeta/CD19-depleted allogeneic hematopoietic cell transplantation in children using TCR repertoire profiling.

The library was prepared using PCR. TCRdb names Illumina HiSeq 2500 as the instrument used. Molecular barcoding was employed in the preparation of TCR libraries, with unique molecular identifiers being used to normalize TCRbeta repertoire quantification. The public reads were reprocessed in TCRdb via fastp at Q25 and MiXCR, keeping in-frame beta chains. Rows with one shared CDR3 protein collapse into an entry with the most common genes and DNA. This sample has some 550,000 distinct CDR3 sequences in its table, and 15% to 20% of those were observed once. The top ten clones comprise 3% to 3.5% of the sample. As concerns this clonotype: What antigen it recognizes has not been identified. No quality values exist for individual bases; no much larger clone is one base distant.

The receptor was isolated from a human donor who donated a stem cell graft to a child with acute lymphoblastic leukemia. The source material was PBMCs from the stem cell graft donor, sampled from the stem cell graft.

The CDR3 in this case is CASSVPGLGHNEQFF. The DNA sequence is TGTGCCAGCAGCGTTCCGGGACTGGGACACAATGAGCAGTTCTTC. Recombination joined TRBV7-2 with TRBJ2-1; the D segment could be TRBD2, given 6 matching bases. CDR1 and CDR2, looked up from the germline V gene, are SGHTA and FQGNSA. V loses 5 bases of germline sequence and J loses 5 bases, and the interval between the two ends is 16 bases. From cysteine to phenylalanine, the CDR3 is 15 amino acids long. CDR3 DNA only is kept here, 45 bases in frame from base 1.